Only a few counts were recorded for the clone carrying this T cell receptor beta chain. V shed 7 bases and J shed 0 bases, with 10 bases lying between them. Germline-derived CDR1 and CDR2 are MNHEY and SVGAGI. The CDR3 spans 14 residues. The data derive from a study of blood T cell repertoires in COVID-19. Study in general: Whether acute or convalescent, the COVID-19 samples came from the United States, Italy and Spain. Sources were T cells, B-cell-depleted T cells, or PBMCs; the material itself was cDNA or gDNA.

Libraries were prepared by immunoSEQ multiplex PCR; TCRdb keeps only in-frame clonotypes and omits some of them. The data show about 99,000 clones, 84% seen once. The chain uses TRBV6-5 and TRBJ2-1; a possible D gene is TRBD1 (6 bases). The material sequenced was peripheral blood. The receptor's source is an older man with active or convalescent COVID-19. As DNA, the CDR3 is TGTGCCAGCATAACAGGGAGCTCCTACAATGAGCAGTTCTTC. It translates to CASITGSSYNEQFF.